A selection of T cell receptor beta chains follows, all from one sample in a study of molecular identifiers for immune sequencing clone quantification. TCRdb recomputed calls from the PCR reads with MiXCR, one row per CDR3 protein. The sample yields 60,000 to 75,000 distinct CDR3 sequences, over 15% seen once. The sequenced material came from naive CD8+ T cells from blood, with Jurkat cell RNA spiked in. The receptor set was obtained from a human donor in good health. Some libraries in this study had Jurkat cell RNA spiked in. The CDR3 runs from the conserved cysteine through the conserved F or W. The D gene is left open where the match is weak.

cdr3_aa: CASSIERPEQYF; j_call: TRBJ2-7; v_call: TRBV7-9; d_call: -
cdr3_aa: CASGSIGWGEQFF; j_call: TRBJ2-1; v_call: TRBV12-3/TRBV12-4; d_call: -
cdr3_aa: CASRNSGLAKETQYF; j_call: TRBJ2-5; v_call: TRBV6-1; d_call: -
cdr3_aa: CASSLAGDHSYNEQFF; j_call: TRBJ2-1; v_call: TRBV11-3; d_call: -
cdr3_aa: CRTSGGSLGQETYEQYF; j_call: TRBJ2-7; v_call: TRBV29-1; d_call: TRBD1
cdr3_aa: CGGGALTEAFF; j_call: TRBJ1-1; v_call: TRBV29-1; d_call: -
cdr3_aa: CASSPRSSGNPREQYF; j_call: TRBJ2-7; v_call: TRBV18; d_call: TRBD2
cdr3_aa: CAGSQTYNSPLHF; j_call: TRBJ1-6; v_call: TRBV7-9; d_call: -
cdr3_aa: CASSSVLAGEDTQYF; j_call: TRBJ2-3; v_call: TRBV27; d_call: TRBD2
cdr3_aa: CASGARQLNTEAFF; j_call: TRBJ1-1; v_call: TRBV11-3; d_call: -
cdr3_aa: CASTQDPGRGLETQYF; j_call: TRBJ2-5; v_call: TRBV11-2; d_call: -
cdr3_aa: CASSYGQVSYGYTF; j_call: TRBJ1-2; v_call: TRBV28; d_call: TRBD1
cdr3_aa: CASSLEFGDMAQYF; j_call: TRBJ2-5; v_call: TRBV11-2; d_call: -
cdr3_aa: CAVHSWREGTLGTETQYF; j_call: TRBJ2-5; v_call: TRBV28; d_call: TRBD2